This T cell receptor beta chain was obtained from a study of graft-versus-host responses after intestinal transplantation. Study summary: Among the recipients, all got anti-thymocyte globulin induction and then tacrolimus and steroids for 3 to 4 years.

On this clone itself: Its antigen is still unknown.

Assay used: immunoSEQ multiplex PCR; TCRdb lists only in-frame clones, some missing. This repertoire shows tens of thousands of clones, about 93% found once; its top ten account for 1.5% to 2.5%. The CDR3 runs to 15 residues. Germline V gene data show CDR1 as SEHNR and CDR2 as FQNEAQ (reference sequence). Trimming cost V 3 bases and J 7 bases; bases outside gene matches: 7. Findings and limits, study-wide: Maximum circulating GvH clone levels tracked with early post-transplant HvG decreases.

This TCR derives from a human donor who received an intestinal transplant. The sample here was unstimulated CD8+ T cells sorted from spleen or lymph node cells, taken before intestinal transplant. V gene TRBV7-9 combines with J gene TRBJ1-4; 8 bases match TRBD1. The CDR3 DNA reads TGTGCCAGCAGCTTGAGTACAGGGGGGTTTGAAAAACTGTTTTTT. It is translated as CASSLSTGGFEKLFF.